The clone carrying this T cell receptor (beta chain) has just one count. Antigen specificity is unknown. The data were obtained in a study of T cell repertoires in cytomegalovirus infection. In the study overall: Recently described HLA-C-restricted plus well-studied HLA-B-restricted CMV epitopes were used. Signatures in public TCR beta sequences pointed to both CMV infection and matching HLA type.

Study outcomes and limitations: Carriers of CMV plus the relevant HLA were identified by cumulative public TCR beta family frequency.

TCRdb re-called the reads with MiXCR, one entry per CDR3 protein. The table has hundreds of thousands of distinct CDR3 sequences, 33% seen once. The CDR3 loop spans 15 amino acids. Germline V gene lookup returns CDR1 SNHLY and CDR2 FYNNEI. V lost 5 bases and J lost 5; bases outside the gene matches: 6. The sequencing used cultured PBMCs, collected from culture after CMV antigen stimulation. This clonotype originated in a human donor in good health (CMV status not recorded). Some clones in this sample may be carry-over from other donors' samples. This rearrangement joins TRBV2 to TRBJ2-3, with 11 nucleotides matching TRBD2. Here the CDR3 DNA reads TGTGCCAGCAGTCCAACTAGCGGGAGTAAAGATACGCAGTATTTT. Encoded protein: CASSPTSGSKDTQYF. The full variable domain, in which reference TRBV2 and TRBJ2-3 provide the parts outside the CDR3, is EPEVTQTPSHQVTQMGQEVILRCVPISNHLYFYWYRQILGQKVEFLVSFYNNEISEKSEIFDDQFSVERPDGSNFTLKIRSTKLEDSAMYFCASSPTSGSKDTQYFGPGTRLTVL.